These T cell receptor beta chains were read from a single sample in a study of blood T cell repertoires in COVID-19. This table comes from immunoSEQ multiplex PCR, and its TCRdb copy is limited to in-frame clones, with some not included. The sample records approximately 250,000 clones, 70% to 85% being singletons. The material sequenced was PBMCs or T cells enriched from blood (not recorded which). Receptor source: a man between 40 and 49 years old who had recovered from COVID-19. The CDR3 runs from the conserved cysteine through the conserved F or W. D genes are given only for firm matches. Rows may omit the clone size; those that give it use once, few, many or a size class.

clone_size: NA; v_call: TRBV6-5; d_call: NA; j_call: TRBJ2-5; cdr3_nt: TGTGCCAGCAGTTACTATAGCGTCGGTGAGACCCAGTACTTC; cdr3_aa: CASSYYSVGETQYF
clone_size: NA; v_call: TRBV12-3/TRBV12-4; d_call: TRBD1; j_call: TRBJ1-2; cdr3_nt: TGTGCCAGCAGTACGGGACAGGGCTATGGCTACACCTTC; cdr3_aa: CASSTGQGYGYTF
clone_size: NA; v_call: TRBV24-1; d_call: NA; j_call: TRBJ2-2; cdr3_nt: TGTGCCACCAGTGATAGTGGGAGCGGGAACACCGGGGAGCTGTTTTTT; cdr3_aa: CATSDSGSGNTGELFF
clone_size: NA; v_call: TRBV9; d_call: NA; j_call: TRBJ2-7; cdr3_nt: TGTGCCAGCAGCGTAGAACAGGGAGCGGCCTACGAGCAGTACTTC; cdr3_aa: CASSVEQGAAYEQYF
clone_size: NA; v_call: TRBV7-8; d_call: TRBD1; j_call: TRBJ1-1; cdr3_nt: TGTGCCAGCAGCTTTTCCGGCAGGGGGACTAACACTGAAGCTTTCTTT; cdr3_aa: CASSFSGRGTNTEAFF
clone_size: NA; v_call: TRBV7-9; d_call: TRBD1; j_call: TRBJ1-4; cdr3_nt: TGTGCCAGCAGCTCGACGAGACAGGGTTCTTTCGCAACTAATGAAAAACTGTTTTTT; cdr3_aa: CASSSTRQGSFATNEKLFF
clone_size: NA; v_call: TRBV7-2; d_call: NA; j_call: TRBJ1-5; cdr3_nt: TGTGCCAGCAGCTCCCGGGGCAATCAGCCCCAGCATTTT; cdr3_aa: CASSSRGNQPQHF
clone_size: NA; v_call: TRBV9; d_call: NA; j_call: TRBJ2-5; cdr3_nt: TGTGCCAGCAGCGTAGCTAGTCTAGAGACCCAGTACTTC; cdr3_aa: CASSVASLETQYF
clone_size: NA; v_call: TRBV19; d_call: TRBD2; j_call: TRBJ2-7; cdr3_nt: TGTGCCAGTAGTTCCCGGGGGGGGGAATCCCTCTTCGAGCAGTACTTC; cdr3_aa: CASSSRGGESLFEQYF
clone_size: NA; v_call: TRBV5-5; d_call: NA; j_call: TRBJ2-5; cdr3_nt: TGTGCCAGCAGCCAAACAGGGCTGGAGACCCAGTACTTC; cdr3_aa: CASSQTGLETQYF
clone_size: NA; v_call: TRBV19; d_call: NA; j_call: TRBJ1-3; cdr3_nt: TGTGCCAGTAGTATATTTACTCCGGGACAAGGAAACACCATATATTTT; cdr3_aa: CASSIFTPGQGNTIYF
clone_size: once; v_call: TRBV9; d_call: TRBD1; j_call: TRBJ1-1; cdr3_nt: TGTGCCAGCAGCGCCCGACAGGGACGCACTGAAGCTTTCTTT; cdr3_aa: CASSARQGRTEAFF
clone_size: NA; v_call: TRBV10-3; d_call: TRBD1; j_call: TRBJ1-1; cdr3_nt: TGTGCCATCAGTGAGGTACAGGGGGCGCACACTGAAGCTTTCTTT; cdr3_aa: CAISEVQGAHTEAFF
clone_size: once; v_call: TRBV2; d_call: NA; j_call: TRBJ1-1; cdr3_nt: TGTGCCAGCAGCATTACAGAGAACACTGAAGCTTTCTTT; cdr3_aa: CASSITENTEAFF
clone_size: NA; v_call: TRBV5-1; d_call: NA; j_call: TRBJ2-5; cdr3_nt: TGCGCCAGCAGCACACTTAGGGGGTACCAAGAGACCCAGTACTTC; cdr3_aa: CASSTLRGYQETQYF
clone_size: NA; v_call: TRBV11-2; d_call: NA; j_call: TRBJ1-2; cdr3_nt: TGTGCCAGCAGCTTGCCAGGTCTCCTCTATGGCTACACCTTC; cdr3_aa: CASSLPGLLYGYTF
clone_size: NA; v_call: TRBV12-3/TRBV12-4; d_call: NA; j_call: TRBJ1-5; cdr3_nt: TGTGCCAGCAGTTCCCAGGGACAGCCCCAGCATTTT; cdr3_aa: CASSSQGQPQHF
clone_size: NA; v_call: TRBV5-1; d_call: NA; j_call: TRBJ2-1; cdr3_nt: TGCGCCAGCAGCCCTCAGGGGCTCTCCTACAATGAGCAGTTCTTC; cdr3_aa: CASSPQGLSYNEQFF
clone_size: NA; v_call: TRBV28; d_call: NA; j_call: TRBJ2-7; cdr3_nt: TGTGCCAGCAGACAAGATTACGAGCAGTACTTC; cdr3_aa: CASRQDYEQYF
clone_size: NA; v_call: TRBV2; d_call: NA; j_call: TRBJ1-1; cdr3_nt: TGTGCCAGCGGGGGGACTGAAGCTTTCTTT; cdr3_aa: CASGGTEAFF
clone_size: NA; v_call: TRBV11-1; d_call: TRBD1; j_call: TRBJ2-1; cdr3_nt: TGTGCCAGCAGCCGACAGGGCAATGAGCAGTTCTTC; cdr3_aa: CASSRQGNEQFF
clone_size: NA; v_call: TRBV15; d_call: TRBD1; j_call: TRBJ1-2; cdr3_nt: TGTGCCACCAGCAGAGATCTCGTCGGACAGGGCTATGGCTACACCTTC; cdr3_aa: CATSRDLVGQGYGYTF
clone_size: NA; v_call: TRBV5-5; d_call: NA; j_call: TRBJ2-7; cdr3_nt: TGTGCCAGCAGCCCACATCTAGGACTGGCGGGACTGCTTTCCTACGAGCAGTACTTC; cdr3_aa: CASSPHLGLAGLLSYEQYF
clone_size: NA; v_call: TRBV5-4; d_call: NA; j_call: TRBJ2-7; cdr3_nt: TGTGCCAGCAGCTTTCGTCTAGCAGTCCACGAGCAGTACTTC; cdr3_aa: CASSFRLAVHEQYF
clone_size: few; v_call: TRBV18; d_call: TRBD1; j_call: TRBJ1-3; cdr3_nt: TGTGCCAGCTCACCTTTCCCCGGGACAGGGGGCCGAAACACCATATATTTT; cdr3_aa: CASSPFPGTGGRNTIYF
clone_size: NA; v_call: TRBV6-4; d_call: NA; j_call: TRBJ2-1; cdr3_nt: TGTGCCAGCAGTGTCCGGGACTCGCCCTACAATGAGCAGTTCTTC; cdr3_aa: CASSVRDSPYNEQFF
clone_size: once; v_call: TRBV19; d_call: TRBD1; j_call: TRBJ1-1; cdr3_nt: TGTGCCAGTAGCCGCCGGGACAGTCAAGCTTTCTTT; cdr3_aa: CASSRRDSQAFF
clone_size: NA; v_call: TRBV6-1; d_call: TRBD2; j_call: TRBJ2-1; cdr3_nt: TGTGCCAGCAGTGACGGACTAGCGGGAAATTTCAATGAGCAGTTCTTC; cdr3_aa: CASSDGLAGNFNEQFF
clone_size: once; v_call: TRBV7-2; d_call: NA; j_call: TRBJ2-2; cdr3_nt: TGTGCCAGCAGCTTATTATCTAGAATTCACACCGGGGAGCTGTTTTTT; cdr3_aa: CASSLLSRIHTGELFF
clone_size: NA; v_call: TRBV4-3; d_call: TRBD2; j_call: TRBJ2-3; cdr3_nt: TGCGCCAGCAGCCAAGAACTAGCGGGGGATCCAGTAGATACGCAGTATTTT; cdr3_aa: CASSQELAGDPVDTQYF
clone_size: NA; v_call: TRBV6-5; d_call: NA; j_call: TRBJ2-7; cdr3_nt: TGTGCCAGCAGTTATGACTCGAGGGAGCAGTACTTC; cdr3_aa: CASSYDSREQYF
clone_size: NA; v_call: TRBV2; d_call: NA; j_call: TRBJ1-1; cdr3_nt: TGTGCCAGCAGTGAAAGAACGCCACGAGGGAACACTGAAGCTTTCTTT; cdr3_aa: CASSERTPRGNTEAFF
clone_size: few; v_call: TRBV25-1; d_call: TRBD1; j_call: TRBJ1-5; cdr3_nt: TGTGCCAGCAGTGAAGGGACAGTGGGCAATCAGCCCCAGCATTTT; cdr3_aa: CASSEGTVGNQPQHF
clone_size: NA; v_call: TRBV2; d_call: TRBD1; j_call: TRBJ1-2; cdr3_nt: TGTGCCAGCTTACAGGGGGCAGGCTATGGCTACACCTTC; cdr3_aa: CASLQGAGYGYTF
clone_size: NA; v_call: TRBV5-1; d_call: TRBD1; j_call: TRBJ1-5; cdr3_nt: TGCGCCAGCAGCTTGGGTACAGGGGATCAGCCCCAGCATTTT; cdr3_aa: CASSLGTGDQPQHF
clone_size: NA; v_call: TRBV15; d_call: TRBD2; j_call: TRBJ2-7; cdr3_nt: TGTGCCACCCGTAACGGGAGGAGTTACGAGCAGTACTTC; cdr3_aa: CATRNGRSYEQYF
clone_size: NA; v_call: TRBV5-1; d_call: NA; j_call: TRBJ1-5; cdr3_nt: TGCGCCAGCAGCTTGGGCGGGGCTCAGCCCCAGCATTTT; cdr3_aa: CASSLGGAQPQHF
clone_size: few; v_call: TRBV7-9; d_call: TRBD1; j_call: TRBJ1-1; cdr3_nt: TGTGCCAGCAGCTTCCCAGGGGGCACTGAAGCTTTCTTT; cdr3_aa: CASSFPGGTEAFF
clone_size: NA; v_call: TRBV19; d_call: TRBD1; j_call: TRBJ2-7; cdr3_nt: TGTGCCAGTAGTATTGGCCAGGGGGTTAAGGAGCAGTACTTC; cdr3_aa: CASSIGQGVKEQYF
clone_size: NA; v_call: TRBV24-1; d_call: NA; j_call: TRBJ2-5; cdr3_nt: TGTGCCACCAGTGATGGGACCGGGGGAGAGACCCAGTACTTC; cdr3_aa: CATSDGTGGETQYF
clone_size: NA; v_call: TRBV11-2; d_call: NA; j_call: TRBJ2-1; cdr3_nt: TGTGCCAGCAGCCCCCCTTTGCGTGAGCAGTTCTTC; cdr3_aa: CASSPPLREQFF
clone_size: once; v_call: TRBV27; d_call: NA; j_call: TRBJ1-5; cdr3_nt: TGTGCCAGCAGTTTGATTTGGGTAGGGGTAGGCAATCAGCCCCAGCATTTT; cdr3_aa: CASSLIWVGVGNQPQHF
clone_size: NA; v_call: TRBV7-3; d_call: TRBD2; j_call: TRBJ2-3; cdr3_nt: TGTGCCAGCAGCTTACGCGGGGGGTTTGGAGATACGCAGTATTTT; cdr3_aa: CASSLRGGFGDTQYF
clone_size: few; v_call: TRBV5-1; d_call: TRBD2; j_call: TRBJ2-3; cdr3_nt: TGCGCCAGCAGGACTACTAGCGGGATGACAGATACGCAGTATTTT; cdr3_aa: CASRTTSGMTDTQYF